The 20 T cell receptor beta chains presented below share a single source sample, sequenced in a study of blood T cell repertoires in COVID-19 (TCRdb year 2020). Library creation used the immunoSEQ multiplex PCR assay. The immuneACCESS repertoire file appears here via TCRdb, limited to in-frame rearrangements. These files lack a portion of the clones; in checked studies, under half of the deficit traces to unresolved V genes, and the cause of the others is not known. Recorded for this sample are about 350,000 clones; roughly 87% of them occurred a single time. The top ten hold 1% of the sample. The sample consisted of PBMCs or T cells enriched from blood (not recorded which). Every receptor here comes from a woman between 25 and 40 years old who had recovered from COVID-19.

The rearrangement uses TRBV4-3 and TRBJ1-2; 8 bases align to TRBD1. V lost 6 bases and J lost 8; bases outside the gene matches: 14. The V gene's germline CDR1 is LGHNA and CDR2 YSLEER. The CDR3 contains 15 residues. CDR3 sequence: CASSRDYAGTGGYTF. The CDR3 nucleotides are TGCGCCAGCAGTCGAGACTACGCCGGGACAGGAGGCTACACCTTC.

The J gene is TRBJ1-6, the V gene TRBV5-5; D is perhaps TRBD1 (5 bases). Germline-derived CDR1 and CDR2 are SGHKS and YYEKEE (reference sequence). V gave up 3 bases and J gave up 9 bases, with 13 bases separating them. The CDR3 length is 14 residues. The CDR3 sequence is CASSWDGRASPLHF. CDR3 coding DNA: TGTGCCAGCAGCTGGGACGGGAGGGCTTCACCCCTCCACTTT. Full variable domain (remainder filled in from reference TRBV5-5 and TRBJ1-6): DAGVTQSPTHLIKTRGQQVTLRCSPISGHKSVSWYQQVLGQGPQFIFQYYEKEERGRGNFPDRFSARQFPNYSSELNVNALLLGDSALYLCASSWDGRASPLHFGNGTRLTVT.

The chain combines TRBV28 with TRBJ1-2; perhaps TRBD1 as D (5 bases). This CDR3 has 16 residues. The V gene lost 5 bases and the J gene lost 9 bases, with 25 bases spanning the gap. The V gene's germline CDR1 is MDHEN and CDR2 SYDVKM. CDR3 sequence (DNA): TGTGCCAGCAGTGACCCCGGGGGGAGCAGGGACGGGCGCTACACCTTC. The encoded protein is CASSDPGGSRDGRYTF.

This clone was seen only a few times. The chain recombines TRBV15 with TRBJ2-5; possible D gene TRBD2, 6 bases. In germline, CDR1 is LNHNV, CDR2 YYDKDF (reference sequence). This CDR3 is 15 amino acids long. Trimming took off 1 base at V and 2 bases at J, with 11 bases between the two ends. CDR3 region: CATSRGGGVQETQYF. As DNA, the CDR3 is TGTGCCACCAGCAGAGGGGGAGGAGTTCAAGAGACCCAGTACTTC.

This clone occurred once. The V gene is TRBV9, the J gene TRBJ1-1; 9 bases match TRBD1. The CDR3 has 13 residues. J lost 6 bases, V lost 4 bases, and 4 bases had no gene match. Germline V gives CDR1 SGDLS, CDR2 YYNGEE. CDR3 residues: CASSPQGASEAFF. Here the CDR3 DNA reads TGTGCCAGCAGCCCACAGGGGGCGTCTGAAGCTTTCTTT. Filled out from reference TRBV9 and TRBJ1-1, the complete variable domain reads DSGVTQTPKHLITATGQRVTLRCSPRSGDLSVYWYQQSLDQGLQFLIQYYNGEERAKGNILERFSAQQFPDLHSELNLSSLELGDSALYFCASSPQGASEAFFGQGTRLTVV.

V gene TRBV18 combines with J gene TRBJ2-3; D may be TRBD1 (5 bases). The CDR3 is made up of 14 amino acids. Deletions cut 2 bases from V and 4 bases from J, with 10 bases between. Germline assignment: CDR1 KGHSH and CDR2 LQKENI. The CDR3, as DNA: TGTGCCAGCTCACCAATTAGGGGCCCAGATACGCAGTATTTT. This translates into CASSPIRGPDTQYF.

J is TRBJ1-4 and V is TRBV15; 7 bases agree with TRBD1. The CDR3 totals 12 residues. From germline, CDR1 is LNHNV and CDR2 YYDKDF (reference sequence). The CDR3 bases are TGTGCGACCGGGACAGAACATGAAAAACTGTTTTTT. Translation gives CATGTEHEKLFF.

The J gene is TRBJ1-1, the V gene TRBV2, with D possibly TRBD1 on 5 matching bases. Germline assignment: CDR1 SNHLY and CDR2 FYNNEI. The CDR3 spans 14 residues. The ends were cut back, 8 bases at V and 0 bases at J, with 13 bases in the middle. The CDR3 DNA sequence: TGTGCCAGCCTTCGAGGGACTCTGAACACTGAAGCTTTCTTT. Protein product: CASLRGTLNTEAFF.

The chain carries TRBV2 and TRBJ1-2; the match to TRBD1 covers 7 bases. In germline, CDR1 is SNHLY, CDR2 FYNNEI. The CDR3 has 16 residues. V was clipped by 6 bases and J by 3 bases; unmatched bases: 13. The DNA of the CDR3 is TGTGCCAGCAGCCTCAGACTAGACAGGGCGGACTATGGCTACACCTTC. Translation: CASSLRLDRADYGYTF.

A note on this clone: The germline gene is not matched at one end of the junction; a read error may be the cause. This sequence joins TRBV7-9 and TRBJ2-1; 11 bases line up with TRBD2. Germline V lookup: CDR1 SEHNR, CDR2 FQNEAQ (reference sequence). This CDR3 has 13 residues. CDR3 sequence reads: CASSLNPSGGWVF. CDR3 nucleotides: TGTGCCAGCAGCTTAAATCCTAGCGGGGGGTGGGTCTTC.

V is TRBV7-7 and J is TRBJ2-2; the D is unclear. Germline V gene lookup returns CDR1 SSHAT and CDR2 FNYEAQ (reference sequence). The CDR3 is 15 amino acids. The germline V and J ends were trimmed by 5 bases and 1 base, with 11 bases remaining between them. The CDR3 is CASSPRTQNTGELFF. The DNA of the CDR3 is TGTGCCAGCAGCCCTCGTACACAGAACACCGGGGAGCTGTTTTTT.

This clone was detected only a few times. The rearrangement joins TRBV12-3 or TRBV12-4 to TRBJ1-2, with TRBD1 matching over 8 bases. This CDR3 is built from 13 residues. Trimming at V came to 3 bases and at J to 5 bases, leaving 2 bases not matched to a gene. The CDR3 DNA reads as TGTGCCAGCAGTTTGGGACAGGAGTATGGCTACACCTTC. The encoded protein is CASSLGQEYGYTF.

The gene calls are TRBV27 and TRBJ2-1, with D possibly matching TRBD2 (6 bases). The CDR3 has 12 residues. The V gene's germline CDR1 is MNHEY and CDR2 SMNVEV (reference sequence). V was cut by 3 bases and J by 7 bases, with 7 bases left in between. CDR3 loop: CASSFGGNEQFF. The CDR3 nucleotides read TGTGCCAGCAGTTTCGGGGGTAATGAGCAGTTCTTC.

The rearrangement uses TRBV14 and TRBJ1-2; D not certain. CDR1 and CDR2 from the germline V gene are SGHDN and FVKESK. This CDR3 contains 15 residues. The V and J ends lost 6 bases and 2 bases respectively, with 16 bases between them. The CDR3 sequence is CASSPVPHFNYGYTF. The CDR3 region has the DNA TGTGCCAGCAGTCCGGTACCCCACTTCAACTATGGCTACACCTTC. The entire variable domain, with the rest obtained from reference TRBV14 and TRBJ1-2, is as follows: EAGVTQFPSHSVIEKGQTVTLRCDPISGHDNLYWYRRVMGKEIKFLLHFVKESKQDESGMPNNRFLAERTGGTYSTLKVQPAELEDSGVYFCASSPVPHFNYGYTFGSGTRLTVV.

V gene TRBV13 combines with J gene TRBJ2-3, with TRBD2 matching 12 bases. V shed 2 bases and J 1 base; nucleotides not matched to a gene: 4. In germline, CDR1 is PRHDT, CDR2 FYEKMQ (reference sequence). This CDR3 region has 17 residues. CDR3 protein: CASSLLTSGGRTDTQYF. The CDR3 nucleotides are TGTGCCAGCAGCTTATTGACTAGCGGGGGACGCACAGATACGCAGTATTTT.

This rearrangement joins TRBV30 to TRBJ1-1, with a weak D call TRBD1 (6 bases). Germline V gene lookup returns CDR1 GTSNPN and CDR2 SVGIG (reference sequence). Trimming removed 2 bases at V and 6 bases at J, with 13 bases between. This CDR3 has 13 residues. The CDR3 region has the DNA TGTGCCTGGAGTCGGACAGTTGGCGCTGAAGCTTTCTTT. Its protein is CAWSRTVGAEAFF.

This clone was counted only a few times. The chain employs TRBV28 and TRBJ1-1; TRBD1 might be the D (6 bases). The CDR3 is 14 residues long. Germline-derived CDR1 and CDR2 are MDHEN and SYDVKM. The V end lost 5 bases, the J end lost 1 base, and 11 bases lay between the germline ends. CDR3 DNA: TGTGCCAGCAGTCCCGGGACACCGAACACTGAAGCTTTCTTT. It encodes CASSPGTPNTEAFF.

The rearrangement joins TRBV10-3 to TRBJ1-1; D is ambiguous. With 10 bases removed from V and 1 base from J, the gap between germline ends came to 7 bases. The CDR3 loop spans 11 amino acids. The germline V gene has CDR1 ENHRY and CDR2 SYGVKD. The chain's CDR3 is CATRENTEAFF. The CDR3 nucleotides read TGTGCCACTCGGGAGAACACTGAAGCTTTCTTT.

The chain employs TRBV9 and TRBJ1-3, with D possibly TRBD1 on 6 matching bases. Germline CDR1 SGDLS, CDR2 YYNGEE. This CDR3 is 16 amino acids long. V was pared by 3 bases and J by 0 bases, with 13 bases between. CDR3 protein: CASSEGGPFSGNTIYF. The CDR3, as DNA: TGTGCCAGCAGCGAGGGGGGGCCGTTCTCTGGAAACACCATATATTTT. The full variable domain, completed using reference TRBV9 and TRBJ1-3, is DSGVTQTPKHLITATGQRVTLRCSPRSGDLSVYWYQQSLDQGLQFLIQYYNGEERAKGNILERFSAQQFPDLHSELNLSSLELGDSALYFCASSEGGPFSGNTIYFGEGSWLTVV.

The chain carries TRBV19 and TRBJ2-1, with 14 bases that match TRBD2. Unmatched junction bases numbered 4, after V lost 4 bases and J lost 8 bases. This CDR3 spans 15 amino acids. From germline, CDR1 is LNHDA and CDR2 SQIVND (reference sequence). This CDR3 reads CASSRLAGGLHEQFF. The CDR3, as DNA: TGTGCCAGTAGTAGACTAGCGGGGGGGCTCCATGAGCAGTTCTTC.